This T cell receptor beta chain was observed in a study of T cells after yellow fever vaccination. TCRdb re-derived calls from the 5' RACE reads in MiXCR, one entry per CDR3 protein. The table records about 170,000 distinct CDR3 sequences, roughly 6.2% of them present only once. This clonotype was seen repeatedly, ten times or more. Sample: CD4+ T cells sorted from PBMCs, taken on the day of the first yellow fever vaccination. The sequence came from a man in his late teens or twenties who received the YFV17D yellow fever vaccine.

This chain's CDR3 is CASSLDRGRETQYF. CDR3 nucleotide sequence: TGTGCCAGCAGCCTGGACAGGGGGCGGGAGACCCAGTACTTC. The chain recombines TRBV7-2 with TRBJ2-5; 11 positions agree with TRBD1. Trimming took 5 bases from V and 5 from J; bases not matched to a gene: 4. Germline-derived CDR1 and CDR2 are SGHTA and FQGNSA. The CDR3 consists of 14 residues.